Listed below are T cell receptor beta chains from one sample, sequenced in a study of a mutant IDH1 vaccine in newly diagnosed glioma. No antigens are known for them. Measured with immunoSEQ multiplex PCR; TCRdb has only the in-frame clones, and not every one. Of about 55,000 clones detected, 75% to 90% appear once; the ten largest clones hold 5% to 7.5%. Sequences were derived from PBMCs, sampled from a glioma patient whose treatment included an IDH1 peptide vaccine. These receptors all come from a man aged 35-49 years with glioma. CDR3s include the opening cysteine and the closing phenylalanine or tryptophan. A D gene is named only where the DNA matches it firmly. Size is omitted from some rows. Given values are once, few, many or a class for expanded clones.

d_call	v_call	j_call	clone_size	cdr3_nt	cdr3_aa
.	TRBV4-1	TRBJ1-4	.	TGCGCCAGCAGCCAAGATGGGCAGCCCAATGAAAAACTGTTTTTT	CASSQDGQPNEKLFF
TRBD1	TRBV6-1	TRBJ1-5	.	TGTGCCAGCAGTGAAGTTGACAGGGGGTCCAATCAGCCCCAGCATTTT	CASSEVDRGSNQPQHF
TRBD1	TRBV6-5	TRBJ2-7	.	TGTGCCAGCAGTTCCCGGGACAGGGCGTCCTACGAGCAGTACTTC	CASSSRDRASYEQYF
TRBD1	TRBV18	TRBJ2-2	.	TGTGCCAGCTCACCTTTAGCCGGGACAGTGAAGAACACCGGGGAGCTGTTTTTT	CASSPLAGTVKNTGELFF
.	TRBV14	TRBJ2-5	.	TGTGCCAGCAGCCAACTACGGGGAGAGTTGGAGACCCAGTACTTC	CASSQLRGELETQYF
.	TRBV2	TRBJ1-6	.	TGTGCCAGCTCCTTGAAGATCGCACGGGGTATTAGAAATAATTCACCCCTCCACTTT	CASSLKIARGIRNNSPLHF
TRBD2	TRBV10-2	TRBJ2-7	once	TGCGCCAGCAGATCGGGGGGGCCCCCGGTGCAGTACTTC	CASRSGGPPVQYF
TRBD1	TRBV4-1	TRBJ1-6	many	TGCGCCAGCAGCCAAGTCCGGGGACAGGGTAATTCACCCCTCCACTTT	CASSQVRGQGNSPLHF
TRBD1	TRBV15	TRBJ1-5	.	TGTGCCACCAGCAGGGACAGGGCCCAACAGCCCCAGCATTTT	CATSRDRAQQPQHF
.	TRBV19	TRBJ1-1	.	TGTGCCAGTAACCCAGGGAATATGAACACTGAAGCTTTCTTT	CASNPGNMNTEAFF